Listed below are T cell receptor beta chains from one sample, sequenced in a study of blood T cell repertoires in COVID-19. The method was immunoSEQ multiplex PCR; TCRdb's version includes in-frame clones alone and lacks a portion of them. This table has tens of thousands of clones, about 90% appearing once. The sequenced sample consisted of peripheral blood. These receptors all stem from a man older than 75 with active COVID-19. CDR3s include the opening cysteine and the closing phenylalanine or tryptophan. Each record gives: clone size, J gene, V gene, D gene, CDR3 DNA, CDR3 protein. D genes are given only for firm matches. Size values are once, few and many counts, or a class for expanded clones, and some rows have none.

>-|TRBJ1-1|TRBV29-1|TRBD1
TGCAGCGCCCGGACAGGGCGATCGAACACTGAAGCTTTCTTT
CSARTGRSNTEAFF
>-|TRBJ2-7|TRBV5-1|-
TGCGCCAGCAGCTTGGATGGCGGAACCTACTACGAGCAGTACTTC
CASSLDGGTYYEQYF
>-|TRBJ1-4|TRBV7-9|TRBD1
TGTGCCAGCAGCTCCTCCACACAGGGGCCTGATGAAAAACTGTTTTTT
CASSSSTQGPDEKLFF
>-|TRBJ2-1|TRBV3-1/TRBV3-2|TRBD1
TGTGCCAGCAGCTCAGGGGGCAATGAGCAGTTCTTC
CASSSGGNEQFF
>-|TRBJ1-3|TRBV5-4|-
TGTGCCAGCAGTTTGGCCGGGATCTCTGGAAACACCATATATTTT
CASSLAGISGNTIYF
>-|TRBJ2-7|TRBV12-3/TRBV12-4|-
TGTGCCAGCACTTCGGGGGTCTCCTACGAGCAGTACTTC
CASTSGVSYEQYF
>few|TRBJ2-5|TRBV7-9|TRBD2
TGTGCCAGCAGCTTAGCGCAAGCGGGAGGGGAGACCCAGTACTTC
CASSLAQAGGETQYF
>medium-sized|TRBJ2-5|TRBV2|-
TGTGCCAGCGCTGAATGGGCGGCGGGAGAGACCCAGTACTTC
CASAEWAAGETQYF
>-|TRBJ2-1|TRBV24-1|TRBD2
TGTGCCACCAGTGAATCCGGGACTAGCGACTTCTACAATGAGCAGTTCTTC
CATSESGTSDFYNEQFF
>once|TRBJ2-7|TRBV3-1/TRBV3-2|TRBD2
TGTGCCAGCAGCCACAGGCGGGAGGGGTACGAGCAGTACTTC
CASSHRREGYEQYF